The entry below gives a single TCR beta chain sequence along with its context. Clones were read by immunoSEQ multiplex PCR, and TCRdb kept only the in-frame ones, dropping some. The sample contains 140,000 to 150,000 clones, about 84% of which appear only once. The data stem from a study of blood T cell repertoires in COVID-19. Study overall: Sample material is recorded as cDNA or gDNA derived from T cells, B-cell-depleted T cells, or PBMCs.

The germline V and J ends were trimmed by 3 bases and 4 bases, with 18 bases remaining between them. The CDR3 is 16 amino acids. Germline V lookup: CDR1 MDHEN, CDR2 SYDVKM. The genes are TRBV28 and TRBJ1-1, with no clear D. This sequence was found in a man between 60 and 75 years old with active or convalescent COVID-19. The sequenced sample consisted of peripheral blood. CDR3 sequence: CASSLFGALRSTEAFF. Here the CDR3 DNA reads TGTGCCAGCAGTTTGTTCGGAGCCTTGAGGAGCACTGAAGCTTTCTTT.